These 3 T cell receptor beta chains were sequenced from one sample in a study of OX40 agonist ivuxolimab in advanced cancers. Libraries were prepared by immunoSEQ multiplex PCR; TCRdb keeps only in-frame clonotypes and omits some of them. This repertoire shows about 80,000 clones, roughly 85% found once; its top ten account for less than 2%. This specimen was CD4+ or CD8+ T cells sorted from blood, taken in a trial of the OX40 agonist ivuxolimab. The receptors derive from an adult with an advanced solid tumor such as melanoma, head and neck, liver or kidney cancer.

J is TRBJ1-5 and V is TRBV28; the D is unclear. The CDR3 has 13 amino acids. V was shortened by 10 bases and J by 7 bases, with 17 bases between the two germline ends. The germline V gene encodes CDR1 MDHEN and CDR2 SYDVKM. CDR3 coding DNA: TGTGCCACTGTTGCCCGGGCATGGCAGCCCCAGCATTTT. It specifies CATVARAWQPQHF.

This chain joins TRBV10-3 and TRBJ2-7; weak D call: TRBD1 (6 bases). Germline V gene data show CDR1 as ENHRY and CDR2 as SYGVKD. Trimming cost V 2 bases and J 4 bases, with 15 bases left between them. This CDR3 has 15 residues. In DNA, the CDR3 is TGTGCCATCAGTGAGGTTGGGGACATTAGTTACGAGCAGTACTTC. Translating it yields CAISEVGDISYEQYF.

The rearrangement links TRBV6-5 to TRBJ1-2; 7 bases map to TRBD1. The CDR3 has 15 amino acids. Looked up from germline, CDR1 is MNHEY and CDR2 is SVGAGI. Losses at the gene ends were 2 bases for V and 3 bases for J; bases not matched to a gene: 6. The CDR3 loop reads CASSYTTGPDYGYTF. CDR3 DNA sequence: TGTGCCAGCAGTTACACGACAGGGCCCGACTATGGCTACACCTTC.